This TCR beta chain was found in a study of cytomegalovirus exposure and HLA in healthy donors. As concerns this clone: Antigen: not known.

Amplification used 60 Vbeta primers and 13 Jbeta primers. TCRdb's copy holds only in-frame clones and misses some; the assay was immunoSEQ multiplex PCR. Its listing shows approximately 170,000 clones. CDR3 length: 15 amino acids. Germline assignment: CDR1 SGHTA and CDR2 FQGNSA. V lost 1 base to trimming and J lost 4 bases, with 13 bases between them. Findings of the study overall: Later findings reportedly placed an Asian-associated ancestry cluster below the approximately 650-donor mean for N-insertions. The investigators catalogued 164 TCR beta chains as cytomegalovirus-associated. Common viral pathogens seemed to be connected with several of the most significant clusters, according to a later analysis. Another analysis was done later, and it associated approximately 15,000 TCR beta sequences with HLA alleles at 0.05 false discovery rate.

The sample comprised PBMCs. J is TRBJ1-2 and V is TRBV7-2; weak D call: TRBD1 (6 bases). This clonotype was sampled from a woman aged 18-29 years in good health and CMV-seropositive. The CDR3 loop is CASSLVSGATYGYTF. The CDR3 DNA follows: TGTGCCAGCAGCTTAGTCTCAGGGGCGACCTATGGCTACACCTTC.